This passage covers 10 T cell receptor beta chains from one sample sequenced in a study of blood T cell repertoires in COVID-19. Here immunoSEQ multiplex PCR was the method, and the copy in TCRdb shows in-frame clones only, minus some. The sample shows roughly 180,000 clones, 84% of them seen only once. Sequenced material: peripheral blood. The receptors originated from a man aged 35 to 55 who had recovered from COVID-19.

CDR3 nucleotide sequence: TGTGCCAGCAGCCCGAACAGCGGACTAGCGGAGAGGGATACGCAGTATTTT. The encoded protein is CASSPNSGLAERDTQYF. The chain employs TRBV3-1 (or the pseudogene TRBV3-2) and TRBJ2-3, with 10 bases aligning to TRBD2. Germline V lookup: CDR1 LGHDT, CDR2 YNNKEL (reference sequence). V shed 4 bases, J shed 6 bases, and the junction held 13 bases outside the gene matches. There are 17 residues in the CDR3.

This clone has just one count. The chain couples TRBV5-4 to TRBJ2-1; TRBD2 matches 15 bases. The CDR3 consists of 18 residues. Germline V gene lookup returns CDR1 SGHNT and CDR2 YYREEE (reference sequence). Trimming removed 2 bases from V and 7 bases from J; junction bases left unmatched: 10. The CDR3 here is CASSLQGTSGGYRNEQFF. In DNA, the CDR3 is TGTGCCAGCAGCTTACAGGGGACTAGCGGGGGGTATAGGAATGAGCAGTTCTTC.

The V and J genes are TRBV28 and TRBJ1-1, with D possibly being TRBD1 (5 bases). Deletions cut 4 bases from V and 1 base from J, with 7 bases between. The length of the CDR3 is 13 residues. The germline V gene encodes CDR1 MDHEN and CDR2 SYDVKM. CDR3 region: CASSSQGNTEAFF. CDR3 sequence (DNA): TGTGCCAGCAGTTCCCAGGGGAACACTGAAGCTTTCTTT.

The chain recombines TRBV28 with TRBJ2-1; 7 bases agree with TRBD2. V shed 6 bases and J 7 bases; nucleotides not matched to a gene: 18. The germline CDR1 and CDR2 sequences are MDHEN and SYDVKM. CDR3 length: 17 residues. CDR3 DNA: TGTGCCAGCAGCCTATCGGGGCGGGAGCGATCACTAAATGAGCAGTTCTTC. It encodes CASSLSGRERSLNEQFF.

This chain connects TRBV5-4 to TRBJ2-1, with 13 bases identical to TRBD2. Germline V gene data show CDR1 as SGHNT and CDR2 as YYREEE (reference sequence). The trim removed 5 bases at V and 6 bases at J, leaving 2 bases unmatched. The CDR3 sequence is 14 residues long. CDR3 sequence (DNA): TGTGCCAGCAGGGGACTAGCGGGACCCAATGAGCAGTTCTTC. Its protein product is CASRGLAGPNEQFF.

The chain is built from TRBV6-2 or TRBV6-3 and TRBJ2-1; D may be TRBD1 (6 bases). Germline assignment: CDR1 MNHEY and CDR2 SVGEGT. The length of the CDR3 is 12 residues. V dropped 6 bases and J dropped 9 bases, with 12 bases sitting between them. CDR3: CASSPGVGEQFF. The CDR3 DNA follows: TGTGCCAGCAGCCCAGGGGTCGGTGAGCAGTTCTTC.

This clone is a singleton in its sample. The chain combines TRBV7-2 with TRBJ2-7; D is perhaps TRBD1 (6 bases). Germline assignment: CDR1 SGHTA and CDR2 FQGNSA. The CDR3 is 15 amino acids. Trimming removed 1 base from V and 3 bases from J, with 13 bases in between. CDR3 sequence reads: CASSLVGAAGYEQYF. The DNA of the CDR3 is TGTGCCAGCAGCTTAGTGGGGGCCGCCGGCTACGAGCAGTACTTC.

This chain links TRBV28 with TRBJ1-1; D gene ambiguous. CDR1 is MDHEN, CDR2 SYDVKM, per germline. The CDR3 runs to 13 residues. The V gene lost 6 bases and the J gene lost 8 bases, with 16 bases spanning the gap. The CDR3 DNA follows: TGTGCCAGCAGCCGAGGACTTCGGGGAGAAGCTTTCTTT. Protein sequence: CASSRGLRGEAFF. The variable domain in full, completed from reference TRBV28 and TRBJ1-1, reads DVKVTQSSRYLVKRTGEKVFLECVQDMDHENMFWYRQDPGLGLRLIYFSYDVKMKEKGDIPEGYSVSREKKERFSLILESASTNQTSMYLCASSRGLRGEAFFGQGTRLTVV.

The rearrangement uses TRBV4-3 and TRBJ2-4; 7 positions match TRBD1. This CDR3 has 15 residues. With 3 bases clipped from V and 7 bases from J, the junction kept 9 bases outside the gene matches. In germline, CDR1 is LGHNA, CDR2 YSLEER. The CDR3 DNA sequence: TGCGCCAGCAGCCAGCTAGGGGGCCTCCGTAACATTCAGTACTTC. Its protein product is CASSQLGGLRNIQYF.

The gene calls are TRBV28 and TRBJ1-2, with TRBD1 identical over 8 bases. CDR3 length equals 16 residues. Trimming removed 6 bases from V and 3 bases from J; junction bases left unmatched: 12. Germline CDR1 reads MDHEN; CDR2 reads SYDVKM. This CDR3 is CASSRIGQGQDYGYTF. For the CDR3, the DNA is TGTGCCAGCAGCCGGATTGGACAGGGACAAGACTATGGCTACACCTTC.